The sequence of this TCR beta chain was determined in a study of T-cell memory formation after mild COVID-19 (dated by TCRdb to the early 2020s). Regarding the complete study: TCR sequence clusters from the two donors were found to be largely donor specific. Longitudinal TCRalpha and TCRbeta repertoire sequencing tracked T-cell clones expanding and contracting after mild COVID-19 in a couple of donors. The cohort comprised two young, previously healthy adult volunteers, one female and one male.

On the study overall, not on this receptor specifically: Whether the second-wave clones peaking on day 37 were SARS-CoV-2 specific was not confirmed. Balanced CD4/CD8 phenotypes were observed for clones contracting from day 15 to 85, whereas a bias towards CD4+ was observed for a second wave of clones expanding from day 15 to 37. Contracting CD4+ clones were found mainly in CM and EM memory subsets, while CD8+ clones were enriched in EMRA. Some responding clones were detected in pre-infection memory, suggesting pre-existing cross-reactive memory T cells joined the SARS-CoV-2 response. Only a couple of mild cases were covered in the study, and larger cohorts including severe cases with pre-infection samples were considered necessary.

Sequenced using an Illumina NovaSeq 6000. TCRalpha and TCRbeta cDNA libraries were built by 5'RACE with constant-segment primers, adding sample barcodes and unique molecular identifiers. Trizol reagent was used to extract RNA from every sample. Libraries were amplified in two PCR steps, with a second sample barcode and Illumina TruSeq adapters added in the second step. Libraries were sequenced on an Illumina NovaSeq with 2 x 150 bp paired-end reads. As for how the authors treated the data: The reads were demultiplexed and collapsed into UMI-guided consensus sequences using migec v1.2.7. Using mixcr v2.1.11, UMI consensuses were aligned to TRA and TRB V and J templates and then assembled into clonotypes. Expanded or contracted clonotypes were those called significant by both edgeR and NoisET, with noise models trained on biological replicates. For edgeR calls, the thresholds were a false discovery rate-adjusted p below 0.01 and a log2 fold-change of 1. As an exploratory analysis of dynamics, max-normalized trajectories of the 1000 most abundant clonotypes were examined by PCA with hierarchical clustering. Separately sequenced CD4+ and CD8+ repertoires were used to assign the CD4 or CD8 phenotype of responding clones. TCRdb's own reprocessing of the public reads used fastp at Q25 and MiXCR and kept productive beta chains. Every entry covers one CDR3 protein and lists the most common genes and DNA from its rows. The V and J calls, along with clone size, are taken from TCRdb and not from the paper's own processing. Within this sample are almost 35,000 distinct CDR3 sequences, with under 8% of them counted one time only. The ten largest clones add up to around 30% of the sample.

Ficoll-Paque density gradient centrifugation was used to isolate PBMCs. Trimming costs V 10 bases and J 6 bases, and their ends lie 19 bases apart. From the cysteine up to the valine, the CDR3 has a length of 13 residues. The DNA shown is the 39-base CDR3, in frame from base 1. The germline V gene specifies MNHEY as CDR1 and SVGAGI as CDR2. As for this clonotype: Its target antigen remains unknown. No base quality values were provided; no much bigger clone lies one nucleotide off.

This sequence originates from a man aged 18 to 30 who had mild COVID-19 (a few samples of this study predate the infection). The sample titles of this study are shuffled in the database, so cell type and time point are left out; the donor was told from shared clones. Sequenced: PBMCs or a T cell subset sorted from them (not recorded which). The sequence is built from TRBV6-5 and TRBJ2-7; the D call is possibly TRBD1 or TRBD2, each sharing 5 bases. The CDR3 region: CATSRDGLGEQYV. The nucleotide sequence reads as follows: TGTGCCACTAGCCGGGACGGATTGGGCGAGCAGTACGTC.